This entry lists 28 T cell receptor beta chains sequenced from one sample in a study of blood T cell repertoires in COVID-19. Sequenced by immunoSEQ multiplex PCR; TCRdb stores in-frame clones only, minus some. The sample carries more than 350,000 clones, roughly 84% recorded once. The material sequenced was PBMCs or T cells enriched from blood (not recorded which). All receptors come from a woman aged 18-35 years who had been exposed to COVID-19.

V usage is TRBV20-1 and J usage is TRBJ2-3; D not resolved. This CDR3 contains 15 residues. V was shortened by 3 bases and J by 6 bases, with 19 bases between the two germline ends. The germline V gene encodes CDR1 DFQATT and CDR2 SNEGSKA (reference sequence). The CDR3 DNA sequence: TGCAGTGCTAGTCTGATATCTGGTAGCTGGGATACGCAGTATTTT. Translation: CSASLISGSWDTQYF.

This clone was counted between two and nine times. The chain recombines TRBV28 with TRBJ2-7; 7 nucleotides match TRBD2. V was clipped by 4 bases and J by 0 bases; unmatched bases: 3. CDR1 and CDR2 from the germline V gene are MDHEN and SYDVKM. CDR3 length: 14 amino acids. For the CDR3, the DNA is TGTGCCAGCAGTTCACGGGGGGTCTCCTACGAGCAGTACTTC. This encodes CASSSRGVSYEQYF.

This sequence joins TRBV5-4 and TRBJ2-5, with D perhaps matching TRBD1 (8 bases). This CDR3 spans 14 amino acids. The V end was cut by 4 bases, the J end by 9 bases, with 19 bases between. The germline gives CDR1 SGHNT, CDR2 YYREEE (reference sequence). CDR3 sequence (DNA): TGTGCCAGCAGCCCCACAGGGGGGGCCAGGGCCCAGTACTTC. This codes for CASSPTGGARAQYF.

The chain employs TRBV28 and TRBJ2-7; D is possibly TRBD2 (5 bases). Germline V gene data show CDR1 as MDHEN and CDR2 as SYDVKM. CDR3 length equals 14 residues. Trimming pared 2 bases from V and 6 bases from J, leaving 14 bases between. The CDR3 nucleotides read TGTGCCAGCAGTTTACCCCGGGCCGGAGGCGAGCAGTACTTC. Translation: CASSLPRAGGEQYF.

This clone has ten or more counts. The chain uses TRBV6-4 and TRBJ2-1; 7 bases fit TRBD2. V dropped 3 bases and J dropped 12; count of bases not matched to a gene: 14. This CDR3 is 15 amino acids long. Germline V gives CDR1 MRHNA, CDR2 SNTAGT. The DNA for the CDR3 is TGTGCCAGCAGTGAAACTAGCGAAAGCCACTTCGGGCAGTTCTTC. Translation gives CASSETSESHFGQFF.

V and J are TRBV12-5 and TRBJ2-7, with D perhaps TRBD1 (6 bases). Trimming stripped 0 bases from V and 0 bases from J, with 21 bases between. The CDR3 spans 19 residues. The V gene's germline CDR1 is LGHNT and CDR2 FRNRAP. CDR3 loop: CASGLVLWTAVDNSYEQYF. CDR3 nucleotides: TGTGCTAGTGGTTTGGTACTCTGGACAGCCGTCGATAACTCCTACGAGCAGTACTTC.

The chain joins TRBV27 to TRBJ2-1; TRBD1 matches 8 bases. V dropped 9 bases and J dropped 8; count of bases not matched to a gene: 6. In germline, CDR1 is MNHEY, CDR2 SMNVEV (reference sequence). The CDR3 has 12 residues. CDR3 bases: TGTGCCAGTAGGACAGGGAGAGATGAGCAGTTCTTC. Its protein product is CASRTGRDEQFF.

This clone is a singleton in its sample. CDR3: CASSYSRLTSGNTIYF. DNA for the CDR3: TGTGCCAGCAGTTACTCGAGACTTACCTCTGGAAACACCATATATTTT. J is TRBJ1-3 and V is TRBV6-5; D unresolved. V was shortened by 0 bases and J by 0 bases, with 9 bases between the two germline ends. CDR1 and CDR2 from the germline V gene are MNHEY and SVGAGI. The CDR3 has 16 residues.

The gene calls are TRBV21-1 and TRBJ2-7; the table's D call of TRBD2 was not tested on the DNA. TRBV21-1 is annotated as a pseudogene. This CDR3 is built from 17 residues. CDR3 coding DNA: TGTGCCAGCAGCAAAGTGGTGAGTAGCGGATTGTCCTACGAGCAGTACTTC. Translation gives CASSKVVSSGLSYEQYF.

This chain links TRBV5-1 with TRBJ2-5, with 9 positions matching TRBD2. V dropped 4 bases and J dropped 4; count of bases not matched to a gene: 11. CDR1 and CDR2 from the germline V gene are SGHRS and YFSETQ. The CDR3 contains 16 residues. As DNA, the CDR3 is TGCGCCAGCAGCATCTTAGCGGGAGTGATTAGAGAGACCCAGTACTTC. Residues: CASSILAGVIRETQYF.

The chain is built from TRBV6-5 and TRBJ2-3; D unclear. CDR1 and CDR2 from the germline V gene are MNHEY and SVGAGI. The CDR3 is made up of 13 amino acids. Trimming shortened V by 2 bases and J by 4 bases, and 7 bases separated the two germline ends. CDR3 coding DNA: TGTGCCAGCAGTTACCGGTTTTCAGATACGCAGTATTTT. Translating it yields CASSYRFSDTQYF.

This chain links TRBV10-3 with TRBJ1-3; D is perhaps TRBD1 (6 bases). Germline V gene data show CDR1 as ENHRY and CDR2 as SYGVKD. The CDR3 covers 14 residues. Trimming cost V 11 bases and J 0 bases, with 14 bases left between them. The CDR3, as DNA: TGTGCCGTCAAGACAGGCAACTCTGGAAACACCATATATTTT. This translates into CAVKTGNSGNTIYF.

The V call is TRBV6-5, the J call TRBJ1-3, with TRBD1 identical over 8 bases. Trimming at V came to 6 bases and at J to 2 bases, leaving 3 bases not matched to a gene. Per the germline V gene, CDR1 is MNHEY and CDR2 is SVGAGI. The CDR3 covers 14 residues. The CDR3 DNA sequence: TGTGCCAGCAGAGTGGGACAGGCTGGAAACACCATATATTTT. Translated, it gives CASRVGQAGNTIYF.

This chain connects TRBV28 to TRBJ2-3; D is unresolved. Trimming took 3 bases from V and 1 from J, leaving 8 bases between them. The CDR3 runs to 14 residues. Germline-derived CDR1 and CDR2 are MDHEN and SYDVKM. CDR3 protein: CASSLGRRTDTQYF. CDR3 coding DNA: TGTGCCAGCAGTTTGGGCAGACGCACAGATACGCAGTATTTT.

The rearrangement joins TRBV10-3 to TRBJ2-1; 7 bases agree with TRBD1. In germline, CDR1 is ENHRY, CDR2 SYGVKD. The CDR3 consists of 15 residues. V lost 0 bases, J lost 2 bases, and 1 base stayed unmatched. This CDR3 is CAISESGGTYNEQFF. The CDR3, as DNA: TGTGCCATCAGTGAGTCAGGGGGCACCTACAATGAGCAGTTCTTC.

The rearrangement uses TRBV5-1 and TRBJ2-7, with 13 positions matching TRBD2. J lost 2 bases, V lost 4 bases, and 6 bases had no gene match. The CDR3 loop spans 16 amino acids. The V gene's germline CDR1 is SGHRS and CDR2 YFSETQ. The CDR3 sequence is CASSPGLAGPTYEQYF. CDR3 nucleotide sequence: TGCGCCAGCAGCCCGGGACTAGCGGGACCAACCTACGAGCAGTACTTC. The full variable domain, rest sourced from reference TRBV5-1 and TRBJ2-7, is KAGVTQTPRYLIKTRGQQVTLSCSPISGHRSVSWYQQTPGQGLQFLFEYFSETQRNKGNFPGRFSGRQFSNSRSEMNVSTLELGDSALYLCASSPGLAGPTYEQYFGPGTRLTVT.

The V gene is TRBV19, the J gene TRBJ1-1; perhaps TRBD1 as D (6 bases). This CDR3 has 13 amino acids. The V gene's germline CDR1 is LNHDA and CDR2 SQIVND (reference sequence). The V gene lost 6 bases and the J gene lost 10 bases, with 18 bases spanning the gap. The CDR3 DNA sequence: TGTGCCAGTAGCACCACCCGACAGGAAGGAGCTTTCTTT. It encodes CASSTTRQEGAFF.

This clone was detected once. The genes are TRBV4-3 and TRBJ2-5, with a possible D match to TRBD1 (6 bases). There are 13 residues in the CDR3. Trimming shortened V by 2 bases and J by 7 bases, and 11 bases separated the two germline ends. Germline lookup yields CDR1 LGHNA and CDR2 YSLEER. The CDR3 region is CASSQQGMGTQYF. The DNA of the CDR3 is TGCGCCAGCAGCCAACAGGGGATGGGGACCCAGTACTTC.

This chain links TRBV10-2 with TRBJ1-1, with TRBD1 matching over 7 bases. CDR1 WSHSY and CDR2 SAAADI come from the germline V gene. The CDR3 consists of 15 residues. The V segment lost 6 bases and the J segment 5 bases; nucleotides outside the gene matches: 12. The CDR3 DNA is TGCGCCAGCAGAAGGGACAGCCGCCGGGGGACTGAAGCTTTCTTT. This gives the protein CASRRDSRRGTEAFF.

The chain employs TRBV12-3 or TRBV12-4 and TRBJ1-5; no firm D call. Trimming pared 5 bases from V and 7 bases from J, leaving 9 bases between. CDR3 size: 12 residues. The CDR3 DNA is TGTGCCAGCAGTCACGAGTACCAGCCCCAGCATTTT. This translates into CASSHEYQPQHF.

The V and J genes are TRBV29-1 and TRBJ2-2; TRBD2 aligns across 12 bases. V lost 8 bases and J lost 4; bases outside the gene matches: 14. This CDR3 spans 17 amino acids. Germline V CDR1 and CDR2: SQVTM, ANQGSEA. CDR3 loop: CSIRTSGTFGGTGELFF. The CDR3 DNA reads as TGCAGCATACGGACTAGCGGGACTTTTGGGGGCACCGGGGAGCTGTTTTTT.

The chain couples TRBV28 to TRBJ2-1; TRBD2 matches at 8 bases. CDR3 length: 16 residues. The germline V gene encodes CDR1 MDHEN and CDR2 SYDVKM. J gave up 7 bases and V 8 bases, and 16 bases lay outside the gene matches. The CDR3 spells CASRILAGGYGNEQFF. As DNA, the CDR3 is TGTGCCAGCCGCATTTTGGCGGGAGGCTATGGGAATGAGCAGTTCTTC.

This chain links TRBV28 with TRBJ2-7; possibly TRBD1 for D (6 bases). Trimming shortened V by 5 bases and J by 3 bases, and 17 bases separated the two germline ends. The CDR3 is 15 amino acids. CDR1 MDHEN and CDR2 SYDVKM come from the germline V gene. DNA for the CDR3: TGTGCCAGCAGTGGGGGCGCTAACGCCCGCTACGAGCAGTACTTC. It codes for CASSGGANARYEQYF.

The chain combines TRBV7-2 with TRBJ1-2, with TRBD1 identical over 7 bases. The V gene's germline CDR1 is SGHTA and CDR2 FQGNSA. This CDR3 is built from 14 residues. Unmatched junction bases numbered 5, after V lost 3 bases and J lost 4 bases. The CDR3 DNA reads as TGTGCCAGCAGCTTCGGCCGGGACAGCTATGGCTACACCTTC. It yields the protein CASSFGRDSYGYTF.

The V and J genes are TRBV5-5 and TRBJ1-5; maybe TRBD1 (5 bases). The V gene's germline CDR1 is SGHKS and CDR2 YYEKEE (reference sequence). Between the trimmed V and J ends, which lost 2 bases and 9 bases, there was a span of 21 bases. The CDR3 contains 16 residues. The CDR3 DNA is TGTGCCAGCAGCTTTGGCCCCCGGGGGGACCCCGGGCCCCAGCATTTT. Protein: CASSFGPRGDPGPQHF.

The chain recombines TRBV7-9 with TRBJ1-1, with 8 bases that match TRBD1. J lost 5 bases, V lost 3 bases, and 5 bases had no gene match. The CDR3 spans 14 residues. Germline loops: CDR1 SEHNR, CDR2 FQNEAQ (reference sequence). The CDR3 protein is CASSFQGARTEAFF. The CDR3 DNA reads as TGTGCCAGCAGCTTCCAGGGGGCTAGGACTGAAGCTTTCTTT.

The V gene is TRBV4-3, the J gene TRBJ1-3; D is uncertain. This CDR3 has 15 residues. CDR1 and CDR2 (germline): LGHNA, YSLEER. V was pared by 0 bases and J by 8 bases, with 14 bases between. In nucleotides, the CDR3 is TGCGCCAGCAGCCAAGATGCGGGTGGTGGGGACACCATATATTTT. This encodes CASSQDAGGGDTIYF.

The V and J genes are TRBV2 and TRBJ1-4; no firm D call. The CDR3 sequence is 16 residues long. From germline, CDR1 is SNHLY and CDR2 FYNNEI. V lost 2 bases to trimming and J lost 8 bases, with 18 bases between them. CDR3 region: CASSESALGAEEKLFF. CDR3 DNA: TGTGCCAGCAGTGAATCGGCCTTAGGAGCAGAAGAAAAACTGTTTTTT.